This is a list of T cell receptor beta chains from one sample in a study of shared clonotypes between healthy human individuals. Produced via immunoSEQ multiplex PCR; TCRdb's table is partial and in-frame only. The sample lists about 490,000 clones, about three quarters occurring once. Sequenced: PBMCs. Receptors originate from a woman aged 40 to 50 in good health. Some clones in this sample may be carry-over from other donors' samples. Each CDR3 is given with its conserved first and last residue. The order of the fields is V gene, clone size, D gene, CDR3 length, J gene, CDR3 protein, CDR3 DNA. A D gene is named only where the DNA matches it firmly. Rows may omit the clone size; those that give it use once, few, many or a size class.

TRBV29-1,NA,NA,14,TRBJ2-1,CSVPGESSYNEQFF,TGCAGCGTACCAGGGGAGAGCTCCTACAATGAGCAGTTCTTC
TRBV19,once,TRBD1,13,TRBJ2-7,CASSRDRGYEQYF,TGTGCCAGTAGTAGGGACAGGGGCTACGAGCAGTACTTC
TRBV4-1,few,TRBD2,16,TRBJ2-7,CASSQGLAGKSYEQYF,TGCGCCAGCAGCCAAGGACTAGCGGGCAAGTCCTACGAGCAGTACTTC
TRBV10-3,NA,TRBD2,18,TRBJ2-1,CAISGRLAGEGSYNEQFF,TGTGCCATCAGTGGACGGCTAGCGGGAGAAGGTTCCTACAATGAGCAGTTCTTC
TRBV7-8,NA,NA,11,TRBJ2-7,CASSASYEQYF,TGTGCCAGCAGCGCATCCTACGAGCAGTACTTC
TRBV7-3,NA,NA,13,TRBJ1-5,CASSFDSNQPQHF,TGTGCCAGCAGCTTCGACAGCAATCAGCCCCAGCATTTT
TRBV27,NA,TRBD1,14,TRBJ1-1,CASINRQGDTEAFF,TGTGCCAGCATCAATCGACAGGGGGACACTGAAGCTTTCTTT
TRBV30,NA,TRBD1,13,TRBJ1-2,CAWSEQGNYGYTF,TGTGCCTGGAGCGAACAGGGGAACTATGGCTACACCTTC
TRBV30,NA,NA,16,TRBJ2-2,CAWSPTLPGGTGELFF,TGTGCCTGGAGTCCAACGCTACCAGGAGGCACCGGGGAGCTGTTTTTT
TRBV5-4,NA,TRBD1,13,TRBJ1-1,CASSLQGAREAFF,TGTGCCAGCAGCTTACAGGGGGCGCGGGAAGCTTTCTTT
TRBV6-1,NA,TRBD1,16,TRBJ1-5,CASSDMTGISNQPQHF,TGTGCCAGCAGTGACATGACAGGGATTAGCAATCAGCCCCAGCATTTT
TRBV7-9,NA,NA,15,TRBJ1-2,CASSLEGSLDYGYTF,TGTGCCAGCAGCTTAGAGGGCAGCCTTGACTATGGCTACACCTTC
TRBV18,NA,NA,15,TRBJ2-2,CASSPRGSGTGELFF,TGTGCCAGCTCACCACGGGGCTCGGGGACCGGGGAGCTGTTTTTT
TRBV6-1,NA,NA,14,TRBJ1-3,CASSRAGGGNTIYF,TGTGCCAGCAGCCGAGCAGGCGGGGGAAACACCATATATTTT
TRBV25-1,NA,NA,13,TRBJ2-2,CASSIVSTGELFF,TGTGCCAGCAGTATAGTGAGCACCGGGGAGCTGTTTTTT
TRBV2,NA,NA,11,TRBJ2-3,CASSSTDTQYF,TGTGCCAGCAGTAGCACAGATACGCAGTATTTT
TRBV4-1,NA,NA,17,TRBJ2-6,CASSQDPRNAGANVLTF,TGCGCCAGCAGCCAAGATCCCAGGAACGCTGGGGCCAACGTCCTGACTTTC
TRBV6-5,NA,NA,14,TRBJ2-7,CASSPQLTAHEQYF,TGTGCCAGCAGCCCCCAATTAACGGCCCACGAGCAGTACTTC
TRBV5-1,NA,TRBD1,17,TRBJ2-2,CASKAAGGLGATGELFF,TGCGCCAGCAAGGCGGCAGGGGGCCTCGGGGCCACCGGGGAGCTGTTTTTT
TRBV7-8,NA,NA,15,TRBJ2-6,CASSLTLSGANVLTF,TGTGCCAGCAGCTTAACCCTGTCTGGGGCCAACGTCCTGACTTTC
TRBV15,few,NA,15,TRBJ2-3,CATSRYGVSTDTQYF,TGTGCCACCAGCAGATACGGGGTTAGCACAGATACGCAGTATTTT
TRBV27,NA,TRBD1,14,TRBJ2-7,CASSLRDRYGEQYF,TGTGCCAGCAGTTTACGGGACAGGTATGGCGAGCAGTACTTC
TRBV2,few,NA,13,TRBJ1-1,CASSPSNGPEAFF,TGTGCCAGCAGTCCAAGCAATGGGCCTGAAGCTTTCTTT
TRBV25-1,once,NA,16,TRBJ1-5,CASSEVGVTVNQPQHF,TGTGCCAGCAGTGAAGTAGGGGTCACCGTCAATCAGCCCCAGCATTTT
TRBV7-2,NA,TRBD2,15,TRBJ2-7,CASSLTSGSSYEQYF,TGTGCCAGCAGCTTAACTAGCGGGTCCTCCTACGAGCAGTACTTC
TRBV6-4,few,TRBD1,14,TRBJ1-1,CASRGQGASSEAFF,TGTGCCAGCAGGGGACAGGGGGCCTCCTCTGAAGCTTTCTTT
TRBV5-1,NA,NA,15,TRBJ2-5,CASSLQVAGTYERYF,TGCGCCAGCAGCTTGCAGGTGGCAGGGACCTACGAGCGGTACTTC
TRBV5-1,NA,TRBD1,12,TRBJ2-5,CASSLGGTGKNF,TGCGCCAGCAGCTTGGGAGGGACAGGCAAGAACTTC
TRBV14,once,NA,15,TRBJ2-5,CASSHRAAGKETQYF,TGTGCCAGCAGCCACCGGGCCGCGGGGAAAGAGACCCAGTACTTC
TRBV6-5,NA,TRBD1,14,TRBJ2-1,CASSYGQVYNEQFF,TGTGCCAGCAGTTACGGACAGGTCTACAATGAGCAGTTCTTC
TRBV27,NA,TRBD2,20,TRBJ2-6,CASRTSGRAFPRSGANVLTF,TGTGCCAGCAGGACTAGCGGGAGGGCCTTCCCTCGCTCTGGGGCCAACGTCCTGACTTTC